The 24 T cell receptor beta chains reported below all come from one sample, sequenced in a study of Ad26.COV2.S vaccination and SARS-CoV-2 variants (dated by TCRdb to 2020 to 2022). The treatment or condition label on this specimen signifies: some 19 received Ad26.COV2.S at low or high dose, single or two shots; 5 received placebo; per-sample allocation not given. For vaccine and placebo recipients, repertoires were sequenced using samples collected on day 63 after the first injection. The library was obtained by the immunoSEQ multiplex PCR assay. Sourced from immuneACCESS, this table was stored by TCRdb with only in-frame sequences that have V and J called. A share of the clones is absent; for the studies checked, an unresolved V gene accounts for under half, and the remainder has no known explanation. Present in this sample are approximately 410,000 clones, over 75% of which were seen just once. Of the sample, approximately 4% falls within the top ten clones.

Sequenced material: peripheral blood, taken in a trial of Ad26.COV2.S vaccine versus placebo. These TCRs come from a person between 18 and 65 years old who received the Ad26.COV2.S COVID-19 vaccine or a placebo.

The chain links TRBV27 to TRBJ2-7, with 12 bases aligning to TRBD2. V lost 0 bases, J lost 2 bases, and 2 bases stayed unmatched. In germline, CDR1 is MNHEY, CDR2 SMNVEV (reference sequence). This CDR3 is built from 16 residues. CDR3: CASSLSGLAGTYEQYF. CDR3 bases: TGTGCCAGCAGTTTATCTGGACTAGCGGGGACCTACGAGCAGTACTTC.

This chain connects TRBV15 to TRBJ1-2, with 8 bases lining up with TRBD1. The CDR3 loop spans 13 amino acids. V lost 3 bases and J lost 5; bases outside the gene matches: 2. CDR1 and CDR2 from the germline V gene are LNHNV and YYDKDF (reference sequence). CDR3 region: CATSSRTGYGYTF. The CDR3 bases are TGTGCCACCAGCAGCCGGACAGGGTATGGCTACACCTTC.

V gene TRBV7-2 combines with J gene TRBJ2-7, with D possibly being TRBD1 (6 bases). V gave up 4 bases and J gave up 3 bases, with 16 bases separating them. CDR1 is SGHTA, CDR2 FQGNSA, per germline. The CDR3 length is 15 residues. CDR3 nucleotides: TGTGCCAGCAGCTCAGGTGGGGGCATCCGCTACGAGCAGTACTTC. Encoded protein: CASSSGGGIRYEQYF.

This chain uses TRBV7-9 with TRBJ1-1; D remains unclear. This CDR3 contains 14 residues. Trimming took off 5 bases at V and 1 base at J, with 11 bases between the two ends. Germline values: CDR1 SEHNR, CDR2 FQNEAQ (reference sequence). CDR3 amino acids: CASSGIAPNTEAFF. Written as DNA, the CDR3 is TGTGCCAGCAGCGGGATAGCTCCGAACACTGAAGCTTTCTTT.

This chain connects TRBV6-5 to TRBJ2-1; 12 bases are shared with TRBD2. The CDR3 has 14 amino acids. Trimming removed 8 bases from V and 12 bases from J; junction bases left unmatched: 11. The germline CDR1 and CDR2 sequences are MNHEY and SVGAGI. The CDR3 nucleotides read TGTGCCAGCGGTACTAGCGGGGGGCCGATGGGGCAGTTCTTC. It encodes CASGTSGGPMGQFF.

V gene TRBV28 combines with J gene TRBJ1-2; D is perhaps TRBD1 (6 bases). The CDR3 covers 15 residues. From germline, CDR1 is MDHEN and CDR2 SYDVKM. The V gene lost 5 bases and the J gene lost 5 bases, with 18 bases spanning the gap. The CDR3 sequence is CASSDPGGGRYGYTF. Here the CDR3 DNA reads TGTGCCAGCAGTGACCCGGGGGGCGGACGGTATGGCTACACCTTC.

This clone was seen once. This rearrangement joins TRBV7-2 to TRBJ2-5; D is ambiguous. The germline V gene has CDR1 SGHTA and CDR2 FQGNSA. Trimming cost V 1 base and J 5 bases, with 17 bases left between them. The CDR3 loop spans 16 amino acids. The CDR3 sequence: CASSLGERSGWETQYF. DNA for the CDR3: TGTGCCAGCAGCTTAGGCGAGAGGTCCGGATGGGAGACCCAGTACTTC.

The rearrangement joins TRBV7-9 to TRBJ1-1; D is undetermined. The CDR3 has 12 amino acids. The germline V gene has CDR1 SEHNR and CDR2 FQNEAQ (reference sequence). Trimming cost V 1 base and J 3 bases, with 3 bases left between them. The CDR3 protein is CASSLVHTEAFF. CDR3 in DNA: TGTGCCAGCAGCTTAGTCCACACTGAAGCTTTCTTT.

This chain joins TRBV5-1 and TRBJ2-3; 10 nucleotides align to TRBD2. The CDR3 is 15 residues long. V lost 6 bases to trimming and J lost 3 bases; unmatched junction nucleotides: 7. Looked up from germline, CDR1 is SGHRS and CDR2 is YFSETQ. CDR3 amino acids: CASNGLAEGTDTQYF. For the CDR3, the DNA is TGCGCCAGCAACGGACTAGCGGAAGGTACAGATACGCAGTATTTT.

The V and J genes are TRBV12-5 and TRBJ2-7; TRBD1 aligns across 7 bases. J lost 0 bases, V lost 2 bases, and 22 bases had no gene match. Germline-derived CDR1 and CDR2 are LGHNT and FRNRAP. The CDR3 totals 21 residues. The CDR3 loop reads CASGLPTTGDVVKPLSYEQYF. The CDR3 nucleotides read TGTGCTAGTGGTTTGCCCACCACAGGGGACGTAGTGAAACCCCTCTCCTACGAGCAGTACTTC. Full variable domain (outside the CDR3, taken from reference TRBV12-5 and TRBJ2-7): DARVTQTPRHKVTEMGQEVTMRCQPILGHNTVFWYRQTMMQGLELLAYFRNRAPLDDSGMPKDRFSAEMPDATLATLKIQPSEPRDSAVYFCASGLPTTGDVVKPLSYEQYFGPGTRLTVT.

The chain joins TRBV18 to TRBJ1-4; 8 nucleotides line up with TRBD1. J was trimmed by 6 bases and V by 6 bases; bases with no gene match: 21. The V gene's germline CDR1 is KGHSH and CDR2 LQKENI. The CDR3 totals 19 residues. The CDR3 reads CASSTTGDPPKFHDEKLFF. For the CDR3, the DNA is TGTGCCAGCTCCACGACAGGGGACCCCCCCAAGTTTCATGATGAAAAACTGTTTTTT.

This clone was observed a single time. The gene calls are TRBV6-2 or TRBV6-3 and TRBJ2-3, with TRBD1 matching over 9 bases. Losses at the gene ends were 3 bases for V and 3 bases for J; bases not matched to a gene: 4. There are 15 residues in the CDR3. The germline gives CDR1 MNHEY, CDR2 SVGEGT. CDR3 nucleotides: TGTGCCAGCAGTTATTTGGGGACAGGGACAGATACGCAGTATTTT. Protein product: CASSYLGTGTDTQYF.

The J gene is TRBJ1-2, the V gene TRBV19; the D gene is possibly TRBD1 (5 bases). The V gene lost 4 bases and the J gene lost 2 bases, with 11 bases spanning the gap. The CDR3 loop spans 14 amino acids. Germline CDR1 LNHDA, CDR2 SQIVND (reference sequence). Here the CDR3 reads CASSTSRGNYGYTF. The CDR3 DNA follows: TGTGCCAGTAGTACCTCGAGGGGAAACTATGGCTACACCTTC.

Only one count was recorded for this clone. The CDR3 nucleotides are TGTGCCAGCAGTTACGTTTCCGGGGTTGGCTACACCTTC. Its translation is CASSYVSGVGYTF. The chain couples TRBV6-2 or TRBV6-3 to TRBJ1-2; no clear D. CDR1 MNHEY and CDR2 SVGEGT come from the germline V gene. The CDR3 consists of 13 residues. Trimming cost V 2 bases and J 7 bases, with 11 bases left between them.

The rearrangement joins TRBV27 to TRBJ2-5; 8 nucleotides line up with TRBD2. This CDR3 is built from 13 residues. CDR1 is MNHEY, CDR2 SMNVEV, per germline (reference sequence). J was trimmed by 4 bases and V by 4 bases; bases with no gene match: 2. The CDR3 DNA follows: TGTGCCAGCAGTTCGGGGGGGCGAGAGACCCAGTACTTC. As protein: CASSSGGRETQYF.

CDR3 residues: CASSTSGYGYTF. DNA for the CDR3: TGTGCCAGTAGTACATCCGGCTATGGCTACACCTTC. This sequence joins TRBV19 and TRBJ1-2; D unresolved. Between the trimmed V and J ends, which lost 4 bases and 4 bases, there was a span of 7 bases. CDR3 length: 12 residues. The V gene's germline CDR1 is LNHDA and CDR2 SQIVND (reference sequence).

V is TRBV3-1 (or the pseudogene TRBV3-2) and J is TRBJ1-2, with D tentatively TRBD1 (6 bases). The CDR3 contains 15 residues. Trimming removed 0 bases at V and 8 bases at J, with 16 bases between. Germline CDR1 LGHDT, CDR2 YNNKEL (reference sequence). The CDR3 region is CASSQDGGGAKGYTF. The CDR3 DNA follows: TGTGCCAGCAGCCAAGATGGGGGGGGCGCGAAGGGCTACACCTTC.

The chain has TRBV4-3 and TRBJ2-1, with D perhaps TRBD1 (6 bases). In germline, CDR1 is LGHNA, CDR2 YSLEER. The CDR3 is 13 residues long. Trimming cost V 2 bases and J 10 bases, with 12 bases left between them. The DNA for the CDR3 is TGCGCCAGCAGCCAAAACAGGGAAGGGGAGCAGTTCTTC. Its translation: CASSQNREGEQFF.

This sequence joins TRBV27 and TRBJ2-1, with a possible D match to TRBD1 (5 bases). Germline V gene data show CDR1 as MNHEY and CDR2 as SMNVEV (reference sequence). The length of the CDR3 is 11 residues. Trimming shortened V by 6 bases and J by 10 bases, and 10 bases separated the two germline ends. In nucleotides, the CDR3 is TGTGCCAGCAGAAGGGGAAACGAGCAGTTCTTC. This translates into CASRRGNEQFF.

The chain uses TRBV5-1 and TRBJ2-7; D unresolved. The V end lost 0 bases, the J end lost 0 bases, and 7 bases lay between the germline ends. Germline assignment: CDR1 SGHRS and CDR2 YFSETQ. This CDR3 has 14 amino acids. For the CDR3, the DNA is TGCGCCAGCAGCTTGGACGGGTCCTCCTACGAGCAGTACTTC. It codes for CASSLDGSSYEQYF.

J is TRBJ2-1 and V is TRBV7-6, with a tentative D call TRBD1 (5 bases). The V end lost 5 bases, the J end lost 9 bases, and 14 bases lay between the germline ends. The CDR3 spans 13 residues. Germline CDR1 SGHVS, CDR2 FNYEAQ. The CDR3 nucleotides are TGTGCCAGCAGCCCAGGGATAGTTTTTGAGCAGTTCTTC. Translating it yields CASSPGIVFEQFF.

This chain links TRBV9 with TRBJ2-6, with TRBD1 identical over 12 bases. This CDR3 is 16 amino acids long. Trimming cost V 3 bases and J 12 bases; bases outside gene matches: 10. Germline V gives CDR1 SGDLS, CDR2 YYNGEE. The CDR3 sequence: CASSDGTGGGVSVLTF. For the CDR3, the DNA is TGTGCCAGCAGCGACGGGACAGGGGGCGGTGTGTCCGTCCTGACTTTC. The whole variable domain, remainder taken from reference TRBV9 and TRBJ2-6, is DSGVTQTPKHLITATGQRVTLRCSPRSGDLSVYWYQQSLDQGLQFLIQYYNGEERAKGNILERFSAQQFPDLHSELNLSSLELGDSALYFCASSDGTGGGVSVLTFGAGSRLTVL.

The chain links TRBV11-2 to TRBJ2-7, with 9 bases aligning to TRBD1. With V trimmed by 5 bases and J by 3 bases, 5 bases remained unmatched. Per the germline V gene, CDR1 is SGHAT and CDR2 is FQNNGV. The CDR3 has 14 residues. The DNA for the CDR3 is TGTGCCAGCAGCACAAGACAGGGGGTCTACGAGCAGTACTTC. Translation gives CASSTRQGVYEQYF.

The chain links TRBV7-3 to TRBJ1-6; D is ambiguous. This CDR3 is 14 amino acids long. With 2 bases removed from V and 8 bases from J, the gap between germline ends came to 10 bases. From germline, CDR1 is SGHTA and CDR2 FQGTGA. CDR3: CASSLGPADSPLHF. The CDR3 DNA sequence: TGTGCCAGCAGCTTAGGGCCGGCCGATTCACCCCTCCACTTT.